The rows below give T cell receptor beta chains drawn from one sample of a study of T cell responses to AZD1222 COVID-19 vaccine. TCRdb's table, derived via immunoSEQ multiplex PCR, lists solely in-frame clones and lacks some. There are over 120,000 clones in the sample; 80% to 95% occur only once, and 3% to 4% lies in the top ten. The specimen comprised peripheral blood, sampled 28 days after the second AZD1222 dose. The receptor source for this set is an adult who received the AZD1222 COVID-19 vaccine. The CDR3 runs from the conserved cysteine through the conserved F or W. Fields, in order: clone size, J gene, V gene, D gene, CDR3 DNA, CDR3 protein. A D gene is named only where the DNA matches it firmly. Size is stated for part of the rows, as once, few or many counts, or as a class when the clone is expanded.

- TRBJ2-3 TRBV6-5 - TGTGCCAGCAGTTACTCGGGGGGTAGCACAGATACGCAGTATTTT CASSYSGGSTDTQYF
- TRBJ2-7 TRBV2 - TGTGCCAGCAGCCGTTCGGTGGCCCGGCATGGGAACGAGCAGTACTTC CASSRSVARHGNEQYF
- TRBJ1-1 TRBV7-9 TRBD1 TGTGCCAGCAGCTCAGACAGGGGGAGGACTGAAGCTTTCTTT CASSSDRGRTEAFF
- TRBJ2-3 TRBV19 - TGTGCCAGTAGACAGGACGGATGGAGGACAGATACGCAGTATTTT CASRQDGWRTDTQYF
once TRBJ1-1 TRBV28 - TGTGCCAGCAAGGCGGGTGGGATTATTGAAGCTTTCTTT CASKAGGIIEAFF
- TRBJ1-5 TRBV28 - TGTGCCAGCAGTTCGGACTGGGAGTGGCAGCCCCAGCATTTT CASSSDWEWQPQHF
- TRBJ2-7 TRBV6-5 TRBD2 TGTGCCAGCTGCCTGGAGGGCGGGAGGGCCTACGAGCAGTACTTC CASCLEGGRAYEQYF
- TRBJ2-7 TRBV6-2/TRBV6-3 TRBD2 TGTGCCAGCAGCCTACTAGCGGGGACGAGCGAGCAGTACTTC CASSLLAGTSEQYF
- TRBJ1-1 TRBV4-1 - TGCGCCAGCAGCCAAGGGGTAGGGGTCGGCGGCACTGAAGCTTTCTTT CASSQGVGVGGTEAFF
- TRBJ1-1 TRBV14 TRBD1 TGTGCCAGCAGCCGGCTGACAGGGAAATATGAAGCTTTCTTT CASSRLTGKYEAFF
- TRBJ2-7 TRBV3-1/TRBV3-2 - TGTGCCAGCAGCCAGTTAGGGGACGAGCAGTACTTC CASSQLGDEQYF
- TRBJ2-7 TRBV15 TRBD1 TGTGCCACCAGCAGTGATCCCTCCAGGGGGCACGAGCAGTACTTC CATSSDPSRGHEQYF
- TRBJ2-2 TRBV7-2 TRBD2 TGTGCCAGCAGCTTAGGGCGGGAGGGGGACACCGGGGAGCTGTTTTTT CASSLGREGDTGELFF
- TRBJ2-1 TRBV5-6 TRBD2 TGTGCCAGCAGCTTCGATTCTAGCGGGAGGGGTAGCTCCTACAATGAGCAGTTCTTC CASSFDSSGRGSSYNEQFF
- TRBJ1-6 TRBV27 - TGTGCCAGCAGTTTATGGGGAAATAATTCACCCCTCCACTTT CASSLWGNNSPLHF
- TRBJ1-6 TRBV11-2 - TGTGCCAGCAGCTTAGTAGAGGGAAAGGATTCACCCCTCCACTTT CASSLVEGKDSPLHF
- TRBJ1-1 TRBV6-4 TRBD1 TGTGCCAGCAGTGAGGACAGGGTGACGGACACTGAAGCTTTCTTT CASSEDRVTDTEAFF
- TRBJ1-2 TRBV29-1 - TGCAGCGTTACTGACAGGACCTATGGCTACACCTTC CSVTDRTYGYTF
- TRBJ1-2 TRBV14 TRBD1 TGTGCCAGCAGCCAAGACCCGACAGGGGTTAACTATGGCTACACCTTC CASSQDPTGVNYGYTF
few TRBJ1-6 TRBV6-5 TRBD1 TGTGCCAGCAGTTACGACAGGGACAATTCACCCCTCCACTTT CASSYDRDNSPLHF
- TRBJ2-1 TRBV5-1 - TGCGCCAGCTCGGGACTCGACTTAAACAATGAGCAGTTCTTC CASSGLDLNNEQFF
- TRBJ2-2 TRBV11-3 - TGTGCCAGCAGCTTCGCCGGCGGGGGACAGCGGGCCGGGGAGCTGTTTTTT CASSFAGGGQRAGELFF
- TRBJ1-6 TRBV3-1/TRBV3-2 - TGTGCCAGCAGTCGTGAACGGGCCTATAATTCACCCCTCCACTTT CASSRERAYNSPLHF
- TRBJ2-7 TRBV12-3/TRBV12-4 - TGTGCCAGCAATGATGGGAGCCGGTACGAGCAGTACTTC CASNDGSRYEQYF
- TRBJ2-4 TRBV19 - TGTGCCAGTAGAAAGCCCCAGATTGGCAAAAACATTCAGTACTTC CASRKPQIGKNIQYF
- TRBJ1-1 TRBV18 TRBD1 TGTGCCAGCTCACCAAGAAAACCGGGACAGGGTACGAACACTGAAGCTTTCTTT CASSPRKPGQGTNTEAFF
- TRBJ2-7 TRBV5-8 TRBD1 TGTGCCAGCAGCCCCCCACCCGGACAGGCTGGGGCCTACGAGCAGTACTTC CASSPPPGQAGAYEQYF
- TRBJ2-1 TRBV15 - TGTGCCACCAGCATTGTGTTGAGACCGGGTGAGCAGTTCTTC CATSIVLRPGEQFF
- TRBJ1-3 TRBV28 TRBD1 TGTGCCAGCAGTCCCGGGGGGACAGCAGGAAACACCATATATTTT CASSPGGTAGNTIYF
- TRBJ1-1 TRBV18 - TGTGCCAGCTCACCAGAGGCCCAGAACACTGAAGCTTTCTTT CASSPEAQNTEAFF
- TRBJ1-6 TRBV7-2 TRBD1 TGTGCCAGCAGCACGGACAGGGGATCCTATAATTCACCCCTCCACTTT CASSTDRGSYNSPLHF
few TRBJ2-7 TRBV4-1 TRBD1 TGCGCCAGCAGCCGGGGACAGGGTACCTACGAGCAGTACTTC CASSRGQGTYEQYF
- TRBJ2-5 TRBV5-4 TRBD2 TGTGCCAGCAGAATTGCCGGGACTAGCAACCAAGAGACCCAGTACTTC CASRIAGTSNQETQYF
- TRBJ2-5 TRBV2 - TGTGCCAGCCAACTTGACAGTGAAGAGACCCAGTACTTC CASQLDSEETQYF
- TRBJ2-5 TRBV28 TRBD2 TGTGCCAGCAGTTTATATGGCCTAGCGGGAGCGAGGGGGAGCCAGTACTTC CASSLYGLAGARGSQYF
- TRBJ2-6 TRBV30 - TGTGCCTGGAGCAGGGCTGGGGCCAACGTCCTGACTTTC CAWSRAGANVLTF
- TRBJ1-1 TRBV2 - TGTGCCAGCAGCCGAATACAGGGAGGAACTGAAGCTTTCTTT CASSRIQGGTEAFF
- TRBJ2-7 TRBV21-1 - TGTGCCAGCAGCAGAGAGAAGGTAACCGGGCAGTACTTC CASSREKVTGQYF
- TRBJ1-2 TRBV5-6 - TGTGCCAGCAGCTTAAGGTCGCAGTCTGGCTACACCTTC CASSLRSQSGYTF
- TRBJ2-1 TRBV7-8 - TGTGCCAGCAGCCAGACGGGTACGAGCTCCTACAATGAGCAGTTCTTC CASSQTGTSSYNEQFF
- TRBJ1-2 TRBV18 - TGTGCCAGCTCACCGGGGCAGGGCAACTATGGCTACACCTTC CASSPGQGNYGYTF
- TRBJ2-2 TRBV2 TRBD2 TGTGCCAGCAGTGAAGCGACTAGCGGGAGGAAGGTGCGTGCCGGGGAGCTGTTTTTT CASSEATSGRKVRAGELFF
- TRBJ1-4 TRBV6-1 - TGTGCCAGCAGTGAAGTGGGACCCTTTGGTGTAACTAATGAAAAACTGTTTTTT CASSEVGPFGVTNEKLFF
- TRBJ2-7 TRBV7-9 - TGTGCCAGCAGCCCCAGGACAGCCCCTAACGAGCAGTACTTC CASSPRTAPNEQYF
- TRBJ2-7 TRBV5-4 - TGTGCCAGCAGCTTGGACCGGGGCGAGCAGTACTTC CASSLDRGEQYF